A selection of T cell receptor beta chains follows, all from one sample in a study of response to subunit inactivated influenza vaccine. MiXCR was run by TCRdb on the RT-PCR reads, yielding one entry per CDR3 protein. The sample holds about 500,000 distinct CDR3 sequences, 15% to 20% seen once. The sample in question was CD4+ T cells sorted from PBMCs, obtained around 25 months after vaccination. Receptors were obtained from a man aged 45 to 75 who received an inactivated influenza vaccine. CDR3s include the opening cysteine and the closing phenylalanine or tryptophan. A D gene is named only where the DNA matches it firmly. A clone size is listed for some rows: how often the clone was seen (once, few, many), or a class if it is expanded.

TRBJ2-1	few	TRBV5-1	TRBD1	CASSPGQATYNEQFF	TGCGCCAGCAGCCCCGGACAGGCCACCTACAATGAGCAGTTCTTC
TRBJ1-6	NA	TRBV3-1	TRBD1	CASSSGQGFYNSPLHF	TGTGCCAGCAGCTCGGGACAGGGTTTCTATAATTCACCCCTCCACTTT
TRBJ1-5	few	TRBV6-5	NA	CASSYMGPPLYGNQPQHF	TGTGCCAGCAGTTACATGGGCCCCCCTTTGTACGGCAATCAGCCCCAGCATTTT
TRBJ2-7	many	TRBV7-9	NA	CASSQTAEQYF	TGTGCCAGCAGCCAGACAGCCGAGCAGTACTTC
TRBJ2-1	NA	TRBV6-2/TRBV6-3	NA	CASSYFRGSYNEQFF	TGTGCCAGCAGTTACTTCCGGGGGTCTTACAATGAGCAGTTCTTC
TRBJ2-7	many	TRBV3-1	NA	CASSQVQGRIPYF	TGTGCCAGCAGCCAAGTTCAGGGGCGCATCCCTTACTTC
TRBJ2-2	many	TRBV10-3	NA	CAISESGTANTGELFF	TGTGCCATCAGTGAGTCTGGGACGGCGAACACCGGGGAGCTGTTTTTT
TRBJ1-5	NA	TRBV28	NA	CASSPDGINQPQHF	TGTGCCAGCAGTCCGGACGGAATCAATCAGCCCCAGCATTTT
TRBJ2-1	NA	TRBV12-3/TRBV12-4	NA	CASSLLQNSYNEQFF	TGTGCCAGCAGTTTATTGCAGAACTCCTACAATGAGCAGTTCTTC
TRBJ2-3	NA	TRBV9	NA	CASSVRGTTHTDTQYF	TGTGCCAGCAGCGTCCGGGGAACCACACACACAGATACGCAGTATTTT
TRBJ2-1	NA	TRBV20-1	TRBD2	CSAQTSGGSSDQFF	TGCAGTGCCCAGACTAGCGGGGGATCCAGTGATCAGTTCTTC
TRBJ2-1	few	TRBV18	NA	CASSPPGDPYNEQFF	TGTGCCAGCTCACCACCAGGGGATCCCTACAATGAGCAGTTCTTC
TRBJ1-1	few	TRBV12-3/TRBV12-4	NA	CASRRVITEAFF	TGTGCCAGCAGAAGGGTGATCACTGAAGCTTTCTTT
TRBJ1-5	NA	TRBV10-3	NA	CATLREFNQPQHF	TGTGCCACCTTACGGGAATTCAATCAGCCCCAGCATTTT
TRBJ2-7	NA	TRBV6-2/TRBV6-3	NA	CADRTRRGMIYEQYF	TGTGCCGACCGTACACGCAGGGGAATGATTTACGAGCAGTACTTC
TRBJ2-3	NA	TRBV10-3	TRBD1	CAIRDIGQGRTDTQYF	TGTGCCATCAGAGACATTGGACAGGGAAGGACAGATACGCAGTATTTT
TRBJ2-7	few	TRBV10-3	TRBD2	CATQKQRELDEQYF	TGTGCCACACAAAAGCAGCGGGAACTAGACGAGCAGTACTTC
TRBJ2-5	few	TRBV25-1	NA	CASSGHGEETQYF	TGTGCCAGCAGTGGGCACGGAGAAGAGACCCAGTACTTC
TRBJ2-1	NA	TRBV20-1	TRBD1	CSASNPYDRAQFF	TGCAGTGCTAGCAACCCCTACGACAGGGCGCAGTTCTTC
TRBJ2-5	NA	TRBV28	NA	CASSLNWFGRESVSITQYF	TGTGCCAGCAGTTTAAATTGGTTTGGACGGGAGTCTGTCTCTATTACCCAGTACTTC
TRBJ1-1	NA	TRBV29-1	TRBD1	CSGQGAMNTEAFF	TGCAGCGGACAGGGGGCCATGAACACTGAAGCTTTCTTT
TRBJ1-4	NA	TRBV5-1	TRBD1	CASSLAGQRVEKLFF	TGCGCCAGCAGCTTGGCGGGACAGAGGGTTGAAAAACTGTTTTTT
TRBJ1-2	NA	TRBV24-1	NA	CATSQTLGYGYTF	TGTGCCACCAGTCAAACGCTTGGCTATGGCTACACCTTC
TRBJ2-7	NA	TRBV18	TRBD1	CASSPHRDSYEQYF	TGTGCCAGCTCACCCCATCGGGACAGCTACGAGCAGTACTTC
TRBJ2-7	many	TRBV20-1	TRBD2	CSADGVAGTLEQYF	TGCAGTGCAGACGGAGTAGCGGGAACTCTCGAGCAGTACTTC
TRBJ1-4	NA	TRBV30	NA	CAASLRWNEKLFF	TGTGCCGCCAGTCTACGGTGGAATGAAAAACTGTTTTTT
TRBJ1-5	few	TRBV6-2/TRBV6-3	NA	CASSTGISQPQHF	TGTGCCAGCAGTACGGGTATCTCTCAGCCCCAGCATTTT
TRBJ2-7	few	TRBV25-1	NA	CASSPMTAAGEQYF	TGTGCCAGCAGCCCAATGACGGCGGCGGGGGAGCAGTACTTC
TRBJ2-1	few	TRBV18	TRBD1	CASSPGQSTYNEQFF	TGTGCCAGCTCACCGGGACAGTCGACCTACAATGAGCAGTTCTTC
TRBJ1-2	few	TRBV7-2	TRBD1	CASSITSGQGAGYTF	TGTGCCAGCAGCATTACCTCGGGACAGGGGGCAGGCTACACCTTC
TRBJ1-2	NA	TRBV10-3	NA	CAIGPAASWGANYGYTF	TGTGCCATCGGTCCCGCGGCCTCCTGGGGAGCTAACTATGGCTACACCTTC
TRBJ2-3	few	TRBV4-1	TRBD2	CASSQEASGGTDTQYF	TGCGCCAGCAGCCAAGAGGCTAGCGGGGGCACAGATACGCAGTATTTT
TRBJ2-2	NA	TRBV24-1	TRBD2	CATSGQAGVSNTGELFF	TGTGCCACCAGTGGGCAAGCGGGAGTTTCGAACACCGGGGAGCTGTTTTTT
TRBJ1-2	once	TRBV14	NA	CASSQGRIGYTF	TGTGCCAGCAGCCAAGGAAGGATTGGCTACACCTTC
TRBJ2-1	many	TRBV20-1	NA	CSAAAGTQHYNEQFF	TGCAGTGCTGCTGCCGGGACTCAACACTACAATGAGCAGTTCTTC
TRBJ2-5	few	TRBV20-1	NA	CSARDPQGGKHQETQYF	TGCAGTGCTAGAGATCCTCAGGGGGGGAAACACCAAGAGACCCAGTACTTC